These T cell receptor beta chains were read from a single sample in a study of blood T cell repertoires in COVID-19. Repertoires were generated with immunoSEQ multiplex PCR, while TCRdb's copy carries only in-frame clones and drops some. The sample consists of some 220,000 clones, roughly 80% of them appearing once. The sequencing input was peripheral blood. Receptor source: a woman between 55 and 75 years old with acute or convalescent COVID-19. Both conserved end residues are part of each CDR3. A D gene is named only where the DNA matches it firmly. Clone size is stated in some rows and not others, as once, few, many or a class when expanded.

>TRBJ1-6|TRBV13|NA|few
TGTGCCAGCAGCTTAGTTGGCAGGCAATATAATTCACCCCTCCACTTT
CASSLVGRQYNSPLHF
>TRBJ1-2|TRBV5-8|TRBD1|few
TGTGCCAGCAGTAGTGTCAGGGGGCGCGCGGGCTATGGCTACACCTTC
CASSSVRGRAGYGYTF
>TRBJ2-6|TRBV5-8|NA|NA
TGTGCCAGCAGCCAGTACGGGGGGGCCAACGTCCTGACTTTC
CASSQYGGANVLTF
>TRBJ1-6|TRBV2|TRBD1|NA
TGTGCCAGCACTGGACAGGACCGTAATCCAGGTTCACCCCTCCACTTT
CASTGQDRNPGSPLHF
>TRBJ1-6|TRBV7-8|TRBD1|NA
TGTGCCAGCAGCTTAAAGGGACAGGGGAATTCACCCCTCCACTTT
CASSLKGQGNSPLHF
>TRBJ1-4|TRBV2|NA|few
TGTGCCAGCAGGTTCCAGGTTGAAAAACTGTTTTTT
CASRFQVEKLFF
>TRBJ1-4|TRBV29-1|NA|NA
TGCAGCGTTGAATTGGGGGGTGAGGAAAAACTGTTTTTT
CSVELGGEEKLFF
>TRBJ2-3|TRBV19|NA|NA
TGTGCCAGTAGTATGAGATCGGCAGGGGACACAGATACGCAGTATTTT
CASSMRSAGDTDTQYF
>TRBJ2-5|TRBV6-1|TRBD1|NA
TGTGCCAGCAGTGAAAAACAGGGGGCCGGGACCCAGTACTTC
CASSEKQGAGTQYF
>TRBJ1-1|TRBV3-1/TRBV3-2|TRBD1|NA
TGTGCCAGCAGCCGGACGGGACAGCGAATGAACACTGAAGCTTTCTTT
CASSRTGQRMNTEAFF
>TRBJ2-3|TRBV5-5|NA|NA
TGTGCCAGCAACCTTCAGGTAGCAGATACGCAGTATTTT
CASNLQVADTQYF
>TRBJ1-5|TRBV7-9|NA|NA
TGTGCCAGCAGCTTAGGACAGTCGGGTCAGCCCCAGCATTTT
CASSLGQSGQPQHF
>TRBJ2-5|TRBV7-9|TRBD1|few
TGTGCCAGCAGCGTAGGGACAGGGGGTATCCAAGAGACCCAGTACTTC
CASSVGTGGIQETQYF
>TRBJ1-1|TRBV19|NA|NA
TGTGCCAGTACTCGGGACAAGAACACTGAAGCTTTCTTT
CASTRDKNTEAFF
>TRBJ1-4|TRBV7-9|NA|NA
TGTGCCAGCAGCTTACGGCAGGGTAATGAAAAACTGTTTTTT
CASSLRQGNEKLFF
>TRBJ1-1|TRBV30|NA|NA
TGTGCCTGGAGTGTAGGGGCCTACACTGAAGCTTTCTTT
CAWSVGAYTEAFF
>TRBJ2-7|TRBV11-2|NA|NA
TGTGCCAGCAGCTTAGGGTGGGGGGATACCTACGAGCAGTACTTC
CASSLGWGDTYEQYF
>TRBJ2-1|TRBV7-9|TRBD2|NA
TGTGCCAGCAGCCCCTGGACTAGCGGGGGGGCCTGGGGCTACAATGAGCAGTTCTTC
CASSPWTSGGAWGYNEQFF
>TRBJ1-2|TRBV9|NA|NA
TGTGCCAGCAGCGTCCGGTTCGGCTATGGCTACACCTTC
CASSVRFGYGYTF
>TRBJ1-2|TRBV20-1|TRBD1|NA
TGCAGTGCTAGTCACAACCCCGGGACAGGGGAATCTGGCTACACCTTC
CSASHNPGTGESGYTF
>TRBJ1-1|TRBV5-6|TRBD1|NA
TGTGCCAGCAGCTACAGGGGGCTCTCTGAAGCTTTCTTT
CASSYRGLSEAFF
>TRBJ1-2|TRBV5-1|TRBD1|NA
TGCGCCAGCAGCTTGACAGGGGTCTATGGCTACACCTTC
CASSLTGVYGYTF
>TRBJ1-3|TRBV5-6|NA|NA
TGTGCCAGCAGCTGGACAGCAGGAAACACCATATATTTT
CASSWTAGNTIYF
>TRBJ1-1|TRBV5-1|NA|NA
TGCGCCAGCAGCTACTTACCGGGGGGCACTGAAGCTTTCTTT
CASSYLPGGTEAFF
>TRBJ2-1|TRBV7-3|TRBD2|NA
TGTGCCAGCAGCTTAGGAGCGGGGAGGAATGAGCAGTTCTTC
CASSLGAGRNEQFF
>TRBJ1-1|TRBV19|NA|NA
TGTGCCAGTAGTACCGGACAGATCAAGAACACTGAAGCTTTCTTT
CASSTGQIKNTEAFF
>TRBJ2-5|TRBV3-1/TRBV3-2|NA|few
TGTGCCAGCAGTACCAGCGGCCAAGAGACCCAGTACTTC
CASSTSGQETQYF
>TRBJ2-3|TRBV3-1/TRBV3-2|NA|NA
TGTGCCAGCAGCCATGATGTAGCGCAGTATTTT
CASSHDVAQYF
>TRBJ1-3|TRBV2|NA|NA
TGTGCCAGCAGCCTCAGGGTTTCTGGAAACACCATATATTTT
CASSLRVSGNTIYF
>TRBJ1-3|TRBV11-3|TRBD1|few
TGTGCCAGCAGCTTGGGGGACAGGGGCTCTGGAAACACCATATATTTT
CASSLGDRGSGNTIYF
>TRBJ1-2|TRBV7-2|NA|NA
TGTGCCAGCAGCTTGGGCCCGGAAGTCTATGGCTACACCTTC
CASSLGPEVYGYTF
>TRBJ2-3|TRBV6-2/TRBV6-3|TRBD2|NA
TGTGCCAGCAGTTTCCGTCCAAGCGGGGGGACCGAGTATTATCTAGATACGCAGTATTTT
CASSFRPSGGTEYYLDTQYF
>TRBJ1-3|TRBV5-5|TRBD1|NA
TGTGCCAGCAGCCCTCTCGGACAGGGGAATCTAGCTGGAAACACCATATATTTT
CASSPLGQGNLAGNTIYF
>TRBJ1-5|TRBV2|NA|NA
TGTGCCAGCAAAGGGGTGGGCAATCAGCCCCAGCATTTT
CASKGVGNQPQHF
>TRBJ1-2|TRBV5-4|TRBD1|NA
TGTGCCAGCAGCAAGACAGGGGACTATGGCTACACCTTC
CASSKTGDYGYTF
>TRBJ2-5|TRBV28|NA|NA
TGTGCCAGCAGTCCGGACAGTGAAGAGACCCAGTACTTC
CASSPDSEETQYF
>TRBJ2-2|TRBV6-5|TRBD2|NA
TGTGCCACCAGACTAGCGGGGGGCACCGGGGAGCTGTTTTTT
CATRLAGGTGELFF
>TRBJ2-1|TRBV9|TRBD1|NA
TGTGCCAGCAGCGTAGCTCCACAGGGGGTAAACAATGAGCAGTTCTTC
CASSVAPQGVNNEQFF
>TRBJ1-2|TRBV2|TRBD1|few
TGTGCCAGCAGTGTTTTTCAGGGGGCGAGGGGAGGCTACACCTTC
CASSVFQGARGGYTF
>TRBJ1-3|TRBV18|NA|NA
TGTGCCAGCTCGGGCGACAGGGGAAACACCATATATTTT
CASSGDRGNTIYF
>TRBJ2-1|TRBV11-1|NA|once
TGTGCCAGCAGCTTACCCCCAGTTTGGTCCTACAATGAGCAGTTCTTC
CASSLPPVWSYNEQFF
>TRBJ2-1|TRBV9|NA|NA
TGTGCCAGCAGCCCCCGGAGTACGCGGTATCTCCTTGAGCAGTTCTTC
CASSPRSTRYLLEQFF
>TRBJ1-1|TRBV5-1|TRBD1|once
TGCGCCAGCAGCTGGGCGACAGGGCCGAACACTGAAGCTTTCTTT
CASSWATGPNTEAFF
>TRBJ2-4|TRBV7-2|TRBD2|NA
TGTGCCAGCAGCCAGAGCGGGGGGGCCACGATGGGAAACATTCAGTACTTC
CASSQSGGATMGNIQYF
>TRBJ2-2|TRBV11-2|NA|NA
TGTGCCAGCAGCCAAGGACAGATTTACACCGGGGAGCTGTTTTTT
CASSQGQIYTGELFF
>TRBJ2-3|TRBV2|NA|NA
TGTGCCAGCAGGGCGGGTAGGGGGAGCACAGATACGCAGTATTTT
CASRAGRGSTDTQYF
>TRBJ2-2|TRBV7-9|NA|NA
TGTGCCAGCAGGGTAGCACGTGACACCGGGGAGCTGTTTTTT
CASRVARDTGELFF
>TRBJ1-2|TRBV19|NA|few
TGTGCCAGTAGTACAGACAGATACTATGGCTACACCTTC
CASSTDRYYGYTF
>TRBJ1-3|TRBV28|NA|NA
TGTGCCACGGAGACTAGCTCTGGAAACACCATATATTTT
CATETSSGNTIYF
>TRBJ2-7|TRBV4-2|TRBD2|NA
TGTGCCAGCAGCCAAGGATCGGGACTAAGCACCTACGAGCAGTACTTC
CASSQGSGLSTYEQYF
>TRBJ1-1|TRBV13|NA|NA
TGTGCCAGCAGCTTGGGCAGCAACTCTGACACTGAAGCTTTCTTT
CASSLGSNSDTEAFF
>TRBJ1-4|TRBV6-5|NA|NA
TGTGCCAGCGTGGGGGCCGGGGAAAAACTGTTTTTT
CASVGAGEKLFF
>TRBJ2-7|TRBV6-6|NA|NA
TGTGCCAGCACCCTGGGAGGGGGGGCCTCCTACGAGCAGTACTTC
CASTLGGGASYEQYF
>TRBJ2-7|TRBV6-6|NA|once
TGTGCCAGCAGTTTCGACAGGTTGGGGAGCGAGCAGTACTTC
CASSFDRLGSEQYF
>TRBJ2-7|TRBV6-6|NA|NA
TGTGCCAGCAGTACGTACAGATACCTCTACGAGCAGTACTTC
CASSTYRYLYEQYF
>TRBJ2-7|TRBV2|NA|NA
TGTGCCAGCAGTCATGGGGACTCTTGGGAGACCTACGAGCAGTACTTC
CASSHGDSWETYEQYF
>TRBJ2-7|TRBV5-6|TRBD1|NA
TGTGCCAGCAGCCCAGGGACAGCCTACGAGCAGTACTTC
CASSPGTAYEQYF